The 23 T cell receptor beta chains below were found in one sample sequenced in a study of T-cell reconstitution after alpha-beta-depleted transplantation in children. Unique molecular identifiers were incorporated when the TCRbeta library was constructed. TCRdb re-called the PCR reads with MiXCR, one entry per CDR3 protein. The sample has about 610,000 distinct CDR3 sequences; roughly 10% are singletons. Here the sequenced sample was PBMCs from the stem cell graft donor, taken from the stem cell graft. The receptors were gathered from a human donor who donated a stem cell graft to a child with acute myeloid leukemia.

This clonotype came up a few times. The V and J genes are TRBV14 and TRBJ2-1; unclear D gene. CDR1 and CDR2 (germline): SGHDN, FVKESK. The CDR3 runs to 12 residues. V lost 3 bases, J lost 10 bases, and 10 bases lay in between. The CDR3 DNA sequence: TGTGCCAGCAGCCACGGAAAGCGAGAGCAGTTCTTC. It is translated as CASSHGKREQFF.

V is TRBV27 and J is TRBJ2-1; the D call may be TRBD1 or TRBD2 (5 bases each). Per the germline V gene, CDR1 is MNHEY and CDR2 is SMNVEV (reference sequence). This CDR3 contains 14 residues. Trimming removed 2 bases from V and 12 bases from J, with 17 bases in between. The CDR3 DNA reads TGTGCCAGCAGTTTAGGGACCCTCAGGGTTGGGCAGTTCTTC. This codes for CASSLGTLRVGQFF.

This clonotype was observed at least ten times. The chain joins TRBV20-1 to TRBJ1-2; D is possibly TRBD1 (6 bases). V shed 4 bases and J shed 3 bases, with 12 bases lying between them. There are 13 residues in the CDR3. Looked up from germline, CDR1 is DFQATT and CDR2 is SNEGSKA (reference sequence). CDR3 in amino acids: CSAMSRGDYGYTF. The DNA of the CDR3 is TGCAGTGCTATGAGCAGGGGTGACTATGGCTACACCTTC.

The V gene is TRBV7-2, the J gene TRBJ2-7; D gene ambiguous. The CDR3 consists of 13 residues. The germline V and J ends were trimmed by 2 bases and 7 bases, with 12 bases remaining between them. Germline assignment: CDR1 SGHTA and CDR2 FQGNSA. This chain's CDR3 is CASSLTSSREQYF. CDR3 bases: TGTGCCAGCAGCTTAACCTCCTCTCGGGAGCAGTACTTC.

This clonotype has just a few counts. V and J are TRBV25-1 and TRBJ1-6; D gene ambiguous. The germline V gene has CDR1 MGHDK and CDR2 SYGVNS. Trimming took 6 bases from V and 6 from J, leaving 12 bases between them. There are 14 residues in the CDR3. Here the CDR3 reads CASSPVGFNSPLHF. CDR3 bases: TGTGCCAGCAGCCCCGTTGGGTTTAATTCACCCCTCCACTTT.

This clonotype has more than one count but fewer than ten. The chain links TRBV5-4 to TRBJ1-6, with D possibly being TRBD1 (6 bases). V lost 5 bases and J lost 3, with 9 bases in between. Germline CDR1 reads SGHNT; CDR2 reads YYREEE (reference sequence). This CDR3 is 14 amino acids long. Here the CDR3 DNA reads TGTGCCAGCAGATCACAGGGCTATAATTCACCCCTCCACTTT. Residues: CASRSQGYNSPLHF.

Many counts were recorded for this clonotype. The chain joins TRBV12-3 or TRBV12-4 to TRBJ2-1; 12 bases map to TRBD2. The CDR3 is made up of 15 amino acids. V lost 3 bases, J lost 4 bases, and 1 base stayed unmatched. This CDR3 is CASSLTSGRYNEQFF. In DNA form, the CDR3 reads TGTGCCAGCAGTTTGACTAGCGGGAGATACAATGAGCAGTTCTTC.

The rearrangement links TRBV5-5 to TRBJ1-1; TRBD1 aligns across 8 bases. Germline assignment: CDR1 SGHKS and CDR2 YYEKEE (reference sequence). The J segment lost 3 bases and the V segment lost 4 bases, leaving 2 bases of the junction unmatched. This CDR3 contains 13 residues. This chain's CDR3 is CASSTGGDTEAFF. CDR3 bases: TGTGCCAGCAGCACAGGGGGGGACACTGAAGCTTTCTTT.

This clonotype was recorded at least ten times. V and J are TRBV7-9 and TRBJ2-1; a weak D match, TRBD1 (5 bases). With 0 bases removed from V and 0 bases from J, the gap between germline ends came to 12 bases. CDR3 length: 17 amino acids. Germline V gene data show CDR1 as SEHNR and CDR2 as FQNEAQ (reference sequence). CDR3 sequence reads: CASSLASGSSSYNEQFF. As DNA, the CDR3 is TGTGCCAGCAGCTTAGCATCAGGGTCCAGCTCCTACAATGAGCAGTTCTTC.

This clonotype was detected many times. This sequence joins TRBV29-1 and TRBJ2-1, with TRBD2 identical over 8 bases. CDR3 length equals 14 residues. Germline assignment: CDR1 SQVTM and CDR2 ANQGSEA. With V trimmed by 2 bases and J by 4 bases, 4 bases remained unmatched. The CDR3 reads CSVELAGRYNEQFF. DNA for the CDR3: TGCAGCGTTGAATTAGCGGGAAGGTACAATGAGCAGTTCTTC.

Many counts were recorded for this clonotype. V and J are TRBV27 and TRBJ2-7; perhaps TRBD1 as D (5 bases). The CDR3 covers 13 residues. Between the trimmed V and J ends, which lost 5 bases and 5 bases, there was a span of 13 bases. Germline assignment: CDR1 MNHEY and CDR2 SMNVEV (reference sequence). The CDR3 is CASSDSSRHEQYF. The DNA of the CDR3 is TGTGCCAGCAGTGACAGCAGCAGGCACGAGCAGTACTTC.

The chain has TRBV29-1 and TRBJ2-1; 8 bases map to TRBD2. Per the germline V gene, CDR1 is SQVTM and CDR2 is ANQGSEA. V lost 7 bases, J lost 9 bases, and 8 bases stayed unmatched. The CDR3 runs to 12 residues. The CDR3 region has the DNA TGCAGCGCCTCTGGCGGGAGGTTTGAGCAGTTCTTC. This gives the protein CSASGGRFEQFF.

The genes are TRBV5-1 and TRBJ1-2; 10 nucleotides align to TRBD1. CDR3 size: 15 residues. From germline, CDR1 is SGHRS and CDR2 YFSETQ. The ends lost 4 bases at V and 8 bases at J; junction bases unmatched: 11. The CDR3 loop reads CASSPDGTGAPGYTF. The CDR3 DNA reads TGCGCCAGCAGCCCGGACGGGACAGGGGCACCCGGCTACACCTTC.

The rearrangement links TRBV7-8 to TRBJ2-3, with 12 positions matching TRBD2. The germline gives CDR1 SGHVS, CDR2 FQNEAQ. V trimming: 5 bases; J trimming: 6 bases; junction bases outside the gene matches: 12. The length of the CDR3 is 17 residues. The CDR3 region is CASSPRTSGTVRDTQYF. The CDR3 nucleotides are TGTGCCAGCAGCCCCAGGACTAGCGGGACGGTTCGGGATACGCAGTATTTT.

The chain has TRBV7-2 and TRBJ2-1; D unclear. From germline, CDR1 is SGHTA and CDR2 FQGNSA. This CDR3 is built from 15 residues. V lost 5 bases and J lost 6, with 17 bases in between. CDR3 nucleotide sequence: TGTGCCAGCAGCAATATCCCTTGGGTCAGCAATGAGCAGTTCTTC. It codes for CASSNIPWVSNEQFF.

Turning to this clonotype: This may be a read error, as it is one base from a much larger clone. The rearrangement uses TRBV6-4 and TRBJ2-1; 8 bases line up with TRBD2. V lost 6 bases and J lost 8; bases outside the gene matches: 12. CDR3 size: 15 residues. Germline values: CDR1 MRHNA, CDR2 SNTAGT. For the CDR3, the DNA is TGTGCCAGCAGCCGAGCGGGAGACGGATGGGATGAGCAGTTCTTC. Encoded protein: CASSRAGDGWDEQFF.

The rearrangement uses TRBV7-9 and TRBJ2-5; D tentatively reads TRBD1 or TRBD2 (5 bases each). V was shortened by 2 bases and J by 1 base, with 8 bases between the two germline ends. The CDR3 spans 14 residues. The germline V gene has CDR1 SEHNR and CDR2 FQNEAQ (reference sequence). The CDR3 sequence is CASSLRGAQETQYF. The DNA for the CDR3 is TGTGCCAGCAGCTTAAGAGGGGCCCAAGAGACCCAGTACTTC.

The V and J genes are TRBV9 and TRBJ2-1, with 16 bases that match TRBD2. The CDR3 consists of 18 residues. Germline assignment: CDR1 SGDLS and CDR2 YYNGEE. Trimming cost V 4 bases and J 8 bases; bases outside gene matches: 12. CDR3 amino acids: CASSSAGTSGRAIDEQFF. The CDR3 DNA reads TGTGCCAGCAGCTCCGCTGGGACTAGCGGGAGGGCCATCGATGAGCAGTTCTTC.

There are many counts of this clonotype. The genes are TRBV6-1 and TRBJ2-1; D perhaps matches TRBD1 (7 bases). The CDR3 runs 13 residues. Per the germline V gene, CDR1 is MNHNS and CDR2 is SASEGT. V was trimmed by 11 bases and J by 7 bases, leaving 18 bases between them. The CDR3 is CAALEAGQNEQFF. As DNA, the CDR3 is TGTGCCGCACTAGAGGCGGGACAGAATGAGCAGTTCTTC.

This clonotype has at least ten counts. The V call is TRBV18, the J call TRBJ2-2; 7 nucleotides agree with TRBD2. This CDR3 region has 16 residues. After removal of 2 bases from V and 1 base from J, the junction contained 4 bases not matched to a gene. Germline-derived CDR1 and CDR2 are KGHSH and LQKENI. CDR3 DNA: TGTGCCAGCTCACCATTATTAGCGGGGAACACCGGGGAGCTGTTTTTT. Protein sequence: CASSPLLAGNTGELFF.

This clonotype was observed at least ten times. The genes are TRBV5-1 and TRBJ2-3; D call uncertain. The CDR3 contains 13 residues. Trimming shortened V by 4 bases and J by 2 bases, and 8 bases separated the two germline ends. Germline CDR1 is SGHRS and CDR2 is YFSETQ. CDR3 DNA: TGCGCCAGCAGCCTACAGTTCACAGATACGCAGTATTTT. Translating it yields CASSLQFTDTQYF.

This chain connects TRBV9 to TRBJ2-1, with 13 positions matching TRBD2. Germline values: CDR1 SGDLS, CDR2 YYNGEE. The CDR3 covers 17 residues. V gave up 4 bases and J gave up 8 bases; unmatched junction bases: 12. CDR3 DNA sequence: TGTGCCAGCAGCAGCTTACCGGGACTAGCGGGATCCGATGAGCAGTTCTTC. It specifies CASSSLPGLAGSDEQFF.

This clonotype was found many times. This CDR3 is CASSGTSGGYEQYF. The CDR3 nucleotides are TGTGCCAGCAGTGGGACTAGCGGGGGCTACGAGCAGTACTTC. The J gene is TRBJ2-7, the V gene TRBV2; 13 bases are shared with TRBD2. V dropped 4 bases and J dropped 3; count of bases not matched to a gene: 0. The CDR3 is made up of 14 amino acids. CDR1 and CDR2 (germline): SNHLY, FYNNEI. Full variable domain (outside the CDR3, taken from reference TRBV2 and TRBJ2-7): EPEVTQTPSHQVTQMGQEVILRCVPISNHLYFYWYRQILGQKVEFLVSFYNNEISEKSEIFDDQFSVERPDGSNFTLKIRSTKLEDSAMYFCASSGTSGGYEQYFGPGTRLTVT.